These 7 T cell receptor beta chains share one sample of origin, sequenced in a study of Tregs in tolerant kidney transplant recipients. The table came from immunoSEQ multiplex PCR; TCRdb's copy has only in-frame clones and leaves some out. The sample includes about 15,000 clones, roughly 92% of them seen just once. The sequencing sample was made of CD8+ T cells from blood. All receptors come from a human donor in good health.

The gene calls are TRBV4-1 and TRBJ2-2, with 13 bases matching TRBD2. There are 18 residues in the CDR3. V dropped 4 bases and J dropped 2; count of bases not matched to a gene: 7. Germline loops: CDR1 MGHRA, CDR2 YSYEKL. Here the CDR3 reads CASSPRTSGGGNTGELFF. Here the CDR3 DNA reads TGCGCCAGCAGCCCGAGGACTAGCGGGGGAGGCAACACCGGGGAGCTGTTTTTT.

The chain carries TRBV6-6 and TRBJ2-2; D gene unclear. This CDR3 contains 11 residues. In germline, CDR1 is MNHNY, CDR2 SVGAGI (reference sequence). With 5 bases removed from V and 9 bases from J, the gap between germline ends came to 7 bases. CDR3 nucleotides: TGTGCCAGCAGTCTCCGGTGGGAGCTGTTTTTT. This gives the protein CASSLRWELFF.

The J gene is TRBJ1-3, the V gene TRBV5-6, with 11 bases lining up with TRBD1. This CDR3 region has 16 residues. The V gene end was trimmed by 2 bases and the J gene end by 3 bases; junction bases not matched to a gene: 4. Per germline, CDR1 SGHDT and CDR2 YYEEEE. This chain's CDR3 is CASSFGQGAYGNTIYF. CDR3 coding DNA: TGTGCCAGCAGCTTTGGACAGGGGGCTTATGGAAACACCATATATTTT.

The chain carries TRBV6-1 and TRBJ2-7; D possibly corresponds to TRBD1 (6 bases). The CDR3 is 12 residues long. In germline, CDR1 is MNHNS, CDR2 SASEGT. Trimming stripped 7 bases from V and 3 bases from J, with 10 bases between. The CDR3 bases are TGTGCCAGCATAGTAGGGGGCTACGAGCAGTACTTC. This translates into CASIVGGYEQYF.

The chain is built from TRBV5-6 and TRBJ2-3, with D possibly matching TRBD1 (5 bases). CDR3 length equals 14 residues. CDR1 is SGHDT, CDR2 YYEEEE, per germline. The V end was cut by 5 bases, the J end by 1 base, with 11 bases between. CDR3 bases: TGTGCCAGCAGGTGGGGCGTGCGCACAGATACGCAGTATTTT. Protein: CASRWGVRTDTQYF. The full variable domain, with the rest looked up from reference TRBV5-6 and TRBJ2-3, is DAGVTQSPTHLIKTRGQQVTLRCSPKSGHDTVSWYQQALGQGPQFIFQYYEEEERQRGNFPDRFSGHQFPNYSSELNVNALLLGDSALYLCASRWGVRTDTQYFGPGTRLTVL.

This clone appeared a few times. The V gene is TRBV11-2, the J gene TRBJ2-3; the D gene could be TRBD1 or TRBD2 (5 bases each). V shed 5 bases and J shed 5 bases, with 20 bases lying between them. The CDR3 contains 16 residues. The germline CDR1 and CDR2 sequences are SGHAT and FQNNGV. The CDR3 region is CASSPGTYLKGDTQYF. The CDR3 DNA sequence: TGTGCCAGCAGCCCGGGGACCTACCTGAAGGGAGATACGCAGTATTTT. Together with reference TRBV11-2 and TRBJ2-3, the CDR3 gives the full variable domain: EAGVAQSPRYKIIEKRQSVAFWCNPISGHATLYWYQQILGQGPKLLIQFQNNGVVDDSQLPKDRFSAERLKGVDSTLKIQPAKLEDSAVYLCASSPGTYLKGDTQYFGPGTRLTVL.

Comment on this clone: An end of the junction does not agree with germline; a read error may underlie this. The V and J genes are TRBV9 and TRBJ2-3; D is perhaps TRBD2 (6 bases). The CDR3 consists of 15 residues. CDR1 SGDLS and CDR2 YYNGEE come from the germline V gene. The CDR3: CASNVFGAGRDTQYF. The CDR3 bases are TGTGCCAGCAACGTATTTGGGGCTGGGAGGGATACGCAGTATTTT.